This TCR beta chain was recovered during a study of cytomegalovirus exposure and HLA in healthy donors. Study-level background: The approximately 120 validation repertoires and the approximately 630 first-cohort repertoires shared a platform, a later analysis reported. Study-level findings and limits: The classifier reportedly diagnosed cytomegalovirus status with high sensitivity and specificity. The study put some 150 TCR beta chains on its list as cytomegalovirus-associated. First-cohort TCR clusters tended to co-occur in the 130 or so validation repertoires, a later analysis found.

Note on this clone: The antigen is not known.

The junction had 4 bases not matched to a gene; V was cut back by 6 bases and J by 0 bases. This CDR3 has 15 residues. Germline loops: CDR1 MRHNA, CDR2 SNTAGT. Generated by immunoSEQ multiplex PCR, the TCRdb table keeps only in-frame clones and is missing some. This sample has 200,000 to 300,000 clones, with approximately 84% found just once. The sequence was collected from a woman under 40 in good health and CMV-seropositive. Input material: PBMCs. This chain connects TRBV6-4 to TRBJ2-3; TRBD1 matches at 9 bases. CDR3 sequence (DNA): TGTGCCAGCAGCCGCGGGACAGGGAGCACAGATACGCAGTATTTT. Its protein is CASSRGTGSTDTQYF.